These T cell receptor beta chains were read from a single sample in a study of blood T cells in healthy people across ages. A single record per CDR3 protein comes from TCRdb applying MiXCR to the 5' RACE reads. Of 550,000 to 650,000 distinct CDR3 sequences in the sample, roughly 31% were seen once. Specimen: blood. The source of these receptors is a woman older than 75 in good health. The CDR3 runs from the conserved cysteine through the conserved F or W. The D gene is left open where the match is weak. Size is omitted from some rows. Given values are once, few, many or a class for expanded clones.

clone size: many
V gene: TRBV7-2
J gene: TRBJ2-7
D gene: .
CDR3 protein: CASSLAGGRTYEQYF
CDR3 DNA: TGTGCCAGCAGCTTAGCCGGGGGGCGGACCTACGAGCAGTACTTC

clone size: few
V gene: TRBV7-3
J gene: TRBJ2-7
D gene: .
CDR3 protein: CASSLTPYEQYF
CDR3 DNA: TGTGCCAGCAGCTTAACGCCCTACGAGCAGTACTTC

clone size: .
V gene: TRBV6-5
J gene: TRBJ1-1
D gene: .
CDR3 protein: CASSPWGRPPITEAFF
CDR3 DNA: TGTGCCAGCAGCCCTTGGGGGAGACCACCTATAACTGAAGCTTTCTTT

clone size: .
V gene: TRBV5-1
J gene: TRBJ1-1
D gene: TRBD1
CDR3 protein: CASSLTGGRSTEAFF
CDR3 DNA: TGCGCCAGCAGCTTGACAGGGGGCCGGAGCACTGAAGCTTTCTTT

clone size: .
V gene: TRBV30
J gene: TRBJ1-1
D gene: .
CDR3 protein: CAWSNYEVAEAFF
CDR3 DNA: TGTGCCTGGAGTAACTACGAGGTAGCTGAAGCTTTCTTT

clone size: many
V gene: TRBV29-1
J gene: TRBJ2-5
D gene: .
CDR3 protein: CSVSTGRTTQETQYF
CDR3 DNA: TGCAGCGTTTCGACCGGACGCACGACCCAAGAGACCCAGTACTTC

clone size: many
V gene: TRBV20-1
J gene: TRBJ2-1
D gene: .
CDR3 protein: CSAPRGADAAEQFF
CDR3 DNA: TGCAGTGCTCCACGGGGGGCCGACGCCGCCGAGCAGTTCTTC

clone size: many
V gene: TRBV7-9
J gene: TRBJ2-4
D gene: TRBD1
CDR3 protein: CASSSALWAGGNIQYF
CDR3 DNA: TGTGCCAGCAGCTCGGCCCTTTGGGCAGGGGGAAACATTCAGTACTTC

clone size: .
V gene: TRBV30
J gene: TRBJ1-1
D gene: .
CDR3 protein: CAWSVKTNTEAFF
CDR3 DNA: TGTGCCTGGAGTGTTAAAACGAACACTGAAGCTTTCTTT

clone size: .
V gene: TRBV12-3/TRBV12-4
J gene: TRBJ2-2
D gene: .
CDR3 protein: CASTERTGTSTGELFF
CDR3 DNA: TGTGCCAGCACCGAAAGGACAGGGACTAGCACCGGGGAGCTGTTTTTT

clone size: .
V gene: TRBV5-1
J gene: TRBJ2-5
D gene: .
CDR3 protein: CAGSLTGETQYF
CDR3 DNA: TGCGCCGGCAGCTTGACCGGAGAGACCCAGTACTTC

clone size: many
V gene: TRBV15
J gene: TRBJ2-7
D gene: TRBD1
CDR3 protein: CATSGDSSEQYF
CDR3 DNA: TGTGCCACCAGCGGGGACAGTTCGGAGCAGTACTTC

clone size: .
V gene: TRBV20-1
J gene: TRBJ2-7
D gene: .
CDR3 protein: CSARDYFPYEQYF
CDR3 DNA: TGCAGTGCTAGAGATTATTTTCCATACGAGCAGTACTTC

clone size: .
V gene: TRBV29-1
J gene: TRBJ2-7
D gene: .
CDR3 protein: CSVGSGGPYEQYF
CDR3 DNA: TGCAGCGTTGGTTCCGGGGGTCCCTACGAGCAGTACTTC

clone size: .
V gene: TRBV9
J gene: TRBJ1-6
D gene: TRBD1
CDR3 protein: CASSAGTGGSPLHF
CDR3 DNA: TGTGCCAGCAGCGCCGGGACAGGGGGTTCACCCCTCCACTTT

clone size: many
V gene: TRBV12-3/TRBV12-4
J gene: TRBJ2-5
D gene: TRBD1
CDR3 protein: CASSFTQGAGETQYF
CDR3 DNA: TGTGCCAGCAGTTTTACACAGGGGGCGGGTGAGACCCAGTACTTC

clone size: few
V gene: TRBV20-1
J gene: TRBJ1-3
D gene: .
CDR3 protein: CSAEPRSSGNTIYF
CDR3 DNA: TGCAGTGCGGAGCCAAGGAGCTCTGGAAACACCATATATTTT

clone size: many
V gene: TRBV5-1
J gene: TRBJ2-1
D gene: TRBD2
CDR3 protein: CASSLGGGAGGHNEQFF
CDR3 DNA: TGCGCCAGCAGCTTGGGGGGCGGAGCGGGGGGGCACAATGAGCAGTTCTTC

clone size: many
V gene: TRBV29-1
J gene: TRBJ2-7
D gene: .
CDR3 protein: CSGRQASSYEQYF
CDR3 DNA: TGCAGCGGCCGACAGGCGAGCTCCTACGAGCAGTACTTC

clone size: few
V gene: TRBV27
J gene: TRBJ1-1
D gene: .
CDR3 protein: CASSAATVNTEAFF
CDR3 DNA: TGTGCCAGCAGCGCTGCGACGGTTAACACTGAAGCTTTCTTT

clone size: few
V gene: TRBV6-1
J gene: TRBJ1-1
D gene: .
CDR3 protein: CASSEGHSNTEAFF
CDR3 DNA: TGTGCCAGCAGTGAAGGTCACTCGAACACTGAAGCTTTCTTT

clone size: .
V gene: TRBV10-3
J gene: TRBJ2-1
D gene: .
CDR3 protein: CAISPGRNYNEQYF
CDR3 DNA: TGTGCCATCTCTCCGGGACGGAATTACAATGAGCAGTACTTT

clone size: .
V gene: TRBV7-3
J gene: TRBJ1-2
D gene: .
CDR3 protein: CASSADKFYGYTF
CDR3 DNA: TGTGCCAGCAGCGCCGACAAATTCTATGGCTACACCTTC

clone size: many
V gene: TRBV7-8
J gene: TRBJ2-7
D gene: .
CDR3 protein: CASSAVAWDLSSYEQYF
CDR3 DNA: TGTGCCAGCAGCGCCGTTGCCTGGGACCTTAGCTCCTACGAGCAGTACTTC

clone size: few
V gene: TRBV4-3
J gene: TRBJ1-2
D gene: .
CDR3 protein: CASSQELAGGDGYTF
CDR3 DNA: TGCGCCAGCAGCCAAGAGTTGGCGGGAGGGGATGGCTACACCTTC

clone size: .
V gene: TRBV19
J gene: TRBJ2-2
D gene: .
CDR3 protein: CASSIGGNTGELFF
CDR3 DNA: TGTGCCAGTAGTATCGGGGGGAACACCGGGGAGCTGTTTTTT

clone size: many
V gene: TRBV2
J gene: TRBJ2-7
D gene: TRBD2
CDR3 protein: CASSATSGAAYEQYF
CDR3 DNA: TGTGCCAGCAGTGCTACTAGCGGGGCCGCCTACGAGCAGTACTTC

clone size: .
V gene: TRBV30
J gene: TRBJ2-1
D gene: .
CDR3 protein: CAWTRGQRSYNEQFF
CDR3 DNA: TGTGCCTGGACAAGAGGCCAGCGGAGCTACAATGAGCAGTTCTTC

clone size: .
V gene: TRBV5-1
J gene: TRBJ1-2
D gene: .
CDR3 protein: CASSLHTGGYGYTF
CDR3 DNA: TGCGCCAGCAGCTTGCACACGGGCGGATATGGCTACACCTTC

clone size: .
V gene: TRBV20-1
J gene: TRBJ2-2
D gene: TRBD1
CDR3 protein: CSAMGQGNTGELFF
CDR3 DNA: TGCAGTGCTATGGGACAGGGGAACACCGGGGAGCTGTTTTTT

clone size: few
V gene: TRBV5-5
J gene: TRBJ1-5
D gene: TRBD1
CDR3 protein: CANSGGGQGTQPQHF
CDR3 DNA: TGTGCCAATTCGGGGGGGGGACAGGGCACTCAGCCCCAGCATTTT

clone size: .
V gene: TRBV4-3
J gene: TRBJ1-1
D gene: TRBD1
CDR3 protein: CASSQDWTGLEAFF
CDR3 DNA: TGCGCCAGCAGCCAAGACTGGACAGGTCTTGAAGCTTTCTTT

clone size: once
V gene: TRBV20-1
J gene: TRBJ1-6
D gene: TRBD1
CDR3 protein: CSARDRRDSPPHF
CDR3 DNA: TGCAGTGCCAGGGACAGGAGGGATTCACCCCCCCACTTT

clone size: many
V gene: TRBV4-3
J gene: TRBJ2-5
D gene: TRBD1
CDR3 protein: CASSRERTGGETQYF
CDR3 DNA: TGCGCCAGCAGCCGAGAGCGGACAGGGGGGGAGACCCAGTACTTC

clone size: .
V gene: TRBV28
J gene: TRBJ1-1
D gene: .
CDR3 protein: CASSSPPQVTEAFF
CDR3 DNA: TGTGCCAGCAGTTCTCCCCCTCAGGTCACTGAAGCTTTCTTT

clone size: many
V gene: TRBV7-9
J gene: TRBJ2-1
D gene: .
CDR3 protein: CASGTSVNNEQFF
CDR3 DNA: TGTGCCAGTGGCACCTCGGTAAACAATGAGCAGTTCTTC

clone size: many
V gene: TRBV5-1
J gene: TRBJ2-1
D gene: .
CDR3 protein: CASSLINEQFF
CDR3 DNA: TGCGCCAGCAGCTTGATAAATGAGCAGTTCTTC

clone size: .
V gene: TRBV7-2
J gene: TRBJ1-2
D gene: TRBD1
CDR3 protein: CASSRDRGENGYTF
CDR3 DNA: TGTGCCAGCAGTCGGGACAGGGGAGAGAATGGCTACACCTTC

clone size: many
V gene: TRBV6-5
J gene: TRBJ1-2
D gene: .
CDR3 protein: CASSYGQGLGYTF
CDR3 DNA: TGTGCCAGCAGTTACGGGCAGGGGCTGGGCTACACCTTC

clone size: many
V gene: TRBV29-1
J gene: TRBJ2-5
D gene: .
CDR3 protein: CSAWDPGETQYF
CDR3 DNA: TGCAGCGCCTGGGACCCCGGGGAGACCCAGTACTTC

clone size: many
V gene: TRBV12-3/TRBV12-4
J gene: TRBJ2-5
D gene: TRBD2
CDR3 protein: CASSTRGRGIAPQYF
CDR3 DNA: TGTGCCAGCAGTACCCGGGGGAGGGGCATTGCCCCCCAGTACTTC

clone size: .
V gene: TRBV6-1
J gene: TRBJ1-6
D gene: .
CDR3 protein: CASSMSKDSPLHF
CDR3 DNA: TGTGCCAGCAGTATGAGTAAGGATTCACCCCTCCACTTT

clone size: many
V gene: TRBV9
J gene: TRBJ2-3
D gene: TRBD2
CDR3 protein: CASSFSSGFVTDTQYF
CDR3 DNA: TGTGCCAGCAGCTTCTCTAGCGGGTTCGTCACAGATACGCAGTATTTT

clone size: many
V gene: TRBV4-1
J gene: TRBJ2-5
D gene: TRBD2
CDR3 protein: CASSVGLAVQETQYF
CDR3 DNA: TGCGCCAGCAGCGTGGGACTAGCGGTTCAAGAGACCCAGTACTTC